Shown below are 15 T cell receptor beta chains from a single sample sequenced in a study of blood T cell repertoires in COVID-19 (dated by TCRdb to 2020 to 2022). Library preparation was by the immunoSEQ multiplex PCR assay. TCRdb retrieved this table from immuneACCESS and kept in-frame rearrangements only. Not all clones are present; in checked studies, unresolved V genes account for under half, and no reason is known for the remainder. This sample comprises roughly 200,000 clones, about 91% of them detected only once. The ten largest clonotypes hold about 1.5% of the sample. The sequenced material came from peripheral blood. These receptors were collected from a man younger than 35 with active or convalescent COVID-19.

This chain joins TRBV13 and TRBJ2-5, with D tentatively TRBD2 (6 bases). The CDR3 length is 15 residues. The V end was cut by 4 bases, the J end by 5 bases, with 17 bases between. Per germline, CDR1 PRHDT and CDR2 FYEKMQ (reference sequence). The CDR3 region is CASSSPEGRWETQYF. CDR3 bases: TGTGCCAGCAGCTCCCCGGAGGGCCGATGGGAGACCCAGTACTTC. Using reference TRBV13 and TRBJ2-5 for the parts outside the CDR3, the full variable domain is AAGVIQSPRHLIKEKRETATLKCYPIPRHDTVYWYQQGPGQDPQFLISFYEKMQSDKGSIPDRFSAQQFSDYHSELNMSSLELGDSALYFCASSSPEGRWETQYFGPGTRLLVL.

This clone was observed once. The chain links TRBV24-1 to TRBJ2-1, with 10 bases matching TRBD2. The CDR3 spans 20 residues. Germline V gives CDR1 KGHDR, CDR2 SFDVKD. Losses at the gene ends were 0 bases for V and 4 bases for J; bases not matched to a gene: 14. The DNA of the CDR3 is TGTGCCACCAGTGATTTGCAGGGCCTAGGAGGTAGCGGGGGGTACAATGAGCAGTTCTTC. This gives the protein CATSDLQGLGGSGGYNEQFF.

V is TRBV4-1 and J is TRBJ1-1; D is undetermined. Trimming took 1 base from V and 0 from J, leaving 12 bases between them. Per the germline V gene, CDR1 is MGHRA and CDR2 is YSYEKL. The CDR3 runs to 16 residues. Here the CDR3 reads CASSQVAGRMNTEAFF. The CDR3 DNA is TGCGCCAGCAGCCAAGTAGCGGGCAGAATGAACACTGAAGCTTTCTTT.

The gene calls are TRBV5-4 and TRBJ1-1; a possible D gene is TRBD1 (6 bases). The V end was cut by 4 bases, the J end by 6 bases, with 13 bases between. The CDR3 is 13 residues long. Germline CDR1 is SGHNT and CDR2 is YYREEE (reference sequence). The CDR3 region is CASSGGGGPEAFF. CDR3 bases: TGTGCCAGCAGCGGCGGCGGGGGGCCTGAAGCTTTCTTT.

This clone has a single count. J is TRBJ1-4 and V is TRBV28, with D perhaps matching TRBD1 (5 bases). The CDR3 runs to 15 residues. Germline loops: CDR1 MDHEN, CDR2 SYDVKM. Trimming took off 2 bases at V and 10 bases at J, with 17 bases between the two ends. CDR3 protein: CASSLQGLPRGKLFF. Here the CDR3 DNA reads TGTGCCAGCAGTTTACAGGGCCTCCCTAGGGGAAAACTGTTTTTT.

Remarks on this clone: Other DNA sequences from this sample encode an identical CDR3 as well. The V call is TRBV5-1, the J call TRBJ1-2; D remains ambiguous. Trimming took 1 base from V and 1 from J, leaving 5 bases between them. CDR3 length: 13 residues. Germline CDR1 and CDR2: SGHRS and YFSETQ. The CDR3 protein is CASSLSGNYGYTF. Written as DNA, the CDR3 is TGCGCCAGCAGCTTGTCGGGTAACTATGGCTACACCTTC.

The V and J genes are TRBV5-6 and TRBJ2-2, with 7 bases aligning to TRBD2. The CDR3 runs 17 residues. CDR1 and CDR2 (germline): SGHDT, YYEEEE. V lost 2 bases and J lost 2; bases outside the gene matches: 9. For the CDR3, the DNA is TGTGCCAGCAGCTTCTTTGGCGGCGGGAGAAACACCGGGGAGCTGTTTTTT. This encodes CASSFFGGGRNTGELFF.

This clone was seen ten or more times. V gene TRBV4-1 combines with J gene TRBJ1-2; 7 bases match TRBD1. The V gene's germline CDR1 is MGHRA and CDR2 YSYEKL. The CDR3 is 13 residues long. With V trimmed by 4 bases and J by 3 bases, 2 bases remained unmatched. Here the CDR3 DNA reads TGCGCCAGCAGCCCCAGGGGGGACTATGGCTACACCTTC. Translating gives CASSPRGDYGYTF.

The chain is built from TRBV11-2 and TRBJ1-1; tentative D call: TRBD1 (6 bases). Germline CDR1 and CDR2: SGHAT and FQNNGV. This CDR3 contains 13 residues. V was pared by 5 bases and J by 2 bases, with 9 bases between. CDR3 sequence: CASSQGGNTEAFF. The CDR3 coding sequence is TGTGCCAGCAGCCAAGGGGGTAACACTGAAGCTTTCTTT.

The gene calls are TRBV3-1 (or the pseudogene TRBV3-2) and TRBJ1-3; no firm D call. V gave up 0 bases and J gave up 0 bases, with 9 bases separating them. The CDR3 extends over 16 amino acids. Germline CDR1 and CDR2: LGHDT and YNNKEL (reference sequence). The CDR3 DNA follows: TGTGCCAGCAGCCAAGACGTAACGAGCTCTGGAAACACCATATATTTT. This gives the protein CASSQDVTSSGNTIYF.

Comments on this clone: Other nucleotide sequences in the sample specify the same CDR3. The genes are TRBV6-5 and TRBJ1-1; 8 bases align to TRBD1. V lost 0 bases, J lost 4 bases, and 4 bases stayed unmatched. The CDR3 sequence is 15 residues long. CDR1 is MNHEY and CDR2 is SVGAGI in the germline V gene. The CDR3: CASSYSGTGGTEAFF. In nucleotides, the CDR3 is TGTGCCAGCAGTTACTCCGGAACAGGGGGCACTGAAGCTTTCTTT.

This clone was recorded a few times. The chain couples TRBV11-2 to TRBJ1-1, with D uncertain. The V gene lost 4 bases and the J gene lost 2 bases, with 5 bases spanning the gap. The CDR3 is 12 amino acids. CDR1 and CDR2 (germline): SGHAT, FQNNGV. The CDR3 nucleotides read TGTGCCAGCAGCTCCAGAAACACTGAAGCTTTCTTT. Translation gives CASSSRNTEAFF.

The V and J genes are TRBV7-9 and TRBJ2-7; 7 nucleotides match TRBD2. Per germline, CDR1 SEHNR and CDR2 FQNEAQ (reference sequence). The CDR3 covers 14 residues. J gave up 7 bases and V 2 bases, and 8 bases lay outside the gene matches. CDR3 coding DNA: TGTGCCAGCAGCTTATATCTCGGGGAGGGGGAGCAGTACTTC. As protein: CASSLYLGEGEQYF.

The V call is TRBV6-5, the J call TRBJ1-1; D is perhaps TRBD1 (5 bases). The length of the CDR3 is 15 residues. CDR1 is MNHEY and CDR2 is SVGAGI in the germline V gene. The V gene lost 2 bases and the J gene lost 1 base, with 11 bases spanning the gap. CDR3 in amino acids: CASSYPFTGNTEAFF. The CDR3 DNA follows: TGTGCCAGCAGTTACCCTTTCACAGGGAACACTGAAGCTTTCTTT.

The chain's CDR3 is CASSFRRTGAGEAFF. Written as DNA, the CDR3 is TGTGCCAGCAGCTTCCGGCGGACAGGGGCAGGTGAAGCTTTCTTT. The chain has TRBV7-2 and TRBJ1-1; 9 bases are shared with TRBD1. V lost 3 bases and J lost 7; bases outside the gene matches: 9. Germline CDR1 is SGHTA and CDR2 is FQGNSA. The CDR3 runs 15 residues.